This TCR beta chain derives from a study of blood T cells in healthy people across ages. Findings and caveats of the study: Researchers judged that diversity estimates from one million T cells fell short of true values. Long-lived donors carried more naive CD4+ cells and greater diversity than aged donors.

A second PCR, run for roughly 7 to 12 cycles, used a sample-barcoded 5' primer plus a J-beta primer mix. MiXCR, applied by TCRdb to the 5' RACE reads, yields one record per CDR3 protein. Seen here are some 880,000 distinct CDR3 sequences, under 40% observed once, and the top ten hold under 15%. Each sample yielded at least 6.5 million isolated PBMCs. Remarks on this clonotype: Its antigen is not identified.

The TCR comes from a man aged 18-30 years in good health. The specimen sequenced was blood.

The CDR3 bases are TGTGCCAGCAGTTTATCGCAGGTAGCCAAAAACAGTCAGTACTTC. This sequence encodes CASSLSQVAKNSQYF. The chain carries TRBV27 and TRBJ2-7; D is ambiguous. Trimming cost V 0 bases and J 10 bases, with 19 bases left between them. CDR3 length: 15 amino acids. In germline, CDR1 is MNHEY, CDR2 SMNVEV (reference sequence).